The 12 T cell receptor beta chains in this list originate from one sample, sequenced in a study of T-cell reconstitution after alpha-beta-depleted transplantation in children. The TCRbeta library incorporated unique molecular identifiers. In TCRdb, the PCR reads were re-called with MiXCR into one record per CDR3 protein. The sample shows approximately 210,000 distinct CDR3 sequences, about 14% of them seen only once. The material sequenced was PBMCs from the stem cell graft donor, taken from the stem cell graft. The source is a human donor who donated a stem cell graft to a child with acute lymphoblastic leukemia.

The chain carries TRBV20-1 and TRBJ1-1, with D maybe TRBD1 (5 bases). Germline V gene data show CDR1 as DFQATT and CDR2 as SNEGSKA (reference sequence). V shed 0 bases and J shed 0 bases, with 11 bases lying between them. The CDR3 length is 15 residues. The CDR3, as DNA: TGCAGTGCTAGAGATCCGGGACGGTTGAACACTGAAGCTTTCTTT. It encodes CSARDPGRLNTEAFF.

The table lists this clonotype with many counts. Here the CDR3 DNA reads TGTGCCAGCAGCCCTAGGACAGGGCGGGGCGAGCAGTACTTC. Amino acid sequence: CASSPRTGRGEQYF. The gene calls are TRBV7-8 and TRBJ2-7, with 8 nucleotides matching TRBD1. V lost 5 bases and J lost 6; bases outside the gene matches: 9. Germline CDR1 reads SGHVS; CDR2 reads FQNEAQ. This CDR3 contains 14 residues.

This clonotype was detected ten times or more. J is TRBJ1-4 and V is TRBV12-3 or TRBV12-4; D is uncertain. CDR3 length equals 14 residues. The V gene lost 5 bases and the J gene lost 4 bases, with 11 bases spanning the gap. CDR3 nucleotide sequence: TGTGCCAGCAGTCAAATCGGAGTTAATGAAAAACTGTTTTTT. Translated, it gives CASSQIGVNEKLFF.

This clonotype was picked up many times. V usage is TRBV6-5 and J usage is TRBJ1-3; 9 bases agree with TRBD1. J was trimmed by 4 bases and V by 5 bases; bases with no gene match: 9. CDR1 and CDR2 from the germline V gene are MNHEY and SVGAGI. This CDR3 has 16 amino acids. CDR3 protein: CASSRGGTGLGNTIYF. CDR3 nucleotides: TGTGCCAGCAGTCGCGGCGGGACAGGGCTCGGAAACACCATATATTTT.

The genes are TRBV12-3 or TRBV12-4 and TRBJ2-7; D is possibly TRBD2 (6 bases). CDR3 length: 14 amino acids. The germline V and J ends were trimmed by 10 bases and 0 bases, with 16 bases remaining between them. The CDR3 sequence: CATTLSGPSYEQYF. For the CDR3, the DNA is TGTGCCACCACCCTGAGCGGGCCCTCCTACGAGCAGTACTTC.

This clonotype was picked up many times. At one end the junction does not follow the germline gene, possibly because of a read error. The chain employs TRBV4-2 and TRBJ1-4, with 7 nucleotides matching TRBD1. Germline V gene sequence: CDR1 LGHNA, CDR2 YNFKEQ. This CDR3 has 14 amino acids. CDR3 loop: CASSQGQTNEKLFF. The CDR3 DNA reads as TGTGCCAGCAGCCAGGGACAGACAAATGAGAAACTGTTTTTT.

This clonotype was counted many times. The J gene is TRBJ1-6, the V gene TRBV5-5; D unresolved. V gave up 4 bases and J gave up 6 bases, with 17 bases separating them. The CDR3 totals 16 residues. Germline assignment: CDR1 SGHKS and CDR2 YYEKEE (reference sequence). The CDR3 is CASSRVDDAVNSPLHF. The DNA for the CDR3 is TGTGCCAGCAGCCGTGTGGATGATGCGGTTAATTCACCCCTCCACTTT. Full variable domain (rest looked up from reference TRBV5-5 and TRBJ1-6): DAGVTQSPTHLIKTRGQQVTLRCSPISGHKSVSWYQQVLGQGPQFIFQYYEKEERGRGNFPDRFSARQFPNYSSELNVNALLLGDSALYLCASSRVDDAVNSPLHFGNGTRLTVT.

In its sample, this clonotype was seen many times. This sequence joins TRBV6-5 and TRBJ2-7, with 7 nucleotides matching TRBD1. Germline V lookup: CDR1 MNHEY, CDR2 SVGAGI. V trimming: 4 bases; J trimming: 3 bases; junction bases outside the gene matches: 6. This CDR3 has 14 amino acids. The CDR3, as DNA: TGTGCCAGCAGTTCACAGGGGACACGCTACGAGCAGTACTTC. Translated, it gives CASSSQGTRYEQYF.

The sample holds many counts of this clonotype. The V call is TRBV21-1, the J call TRBJ1-1; TRBD1, the table's D call, was not compared with the DNA. TRBV21-1 is labeled a pseudogene. The CDR3 is 14 residues long. The CDR3 is CASSRQAVNTEAFF. CDR3 nucleotide sequence: TGTGCCAGCAGCCGACAGGCGGTGAACACTGAAGCTTTCTTT.

The chain has TRBV6-5 and TRBJ1-2; D may be TRBD1 (5 bases). Germline CDR1 is MNHEY and CDR2 is SVGAGI. V dropped 6 bases and J dropped 7 bases, with 24 bases sitting between them. The CDR3 runs to 16 residues. CDR3 protein: CASRLALLGTSSGYTF. The CDR3 DNA reads TGTGCCAGCAGGTTAGCCCTCCTGGGGACCTCTTCTGGCTACACCTTC.

This clonotype showed up just a few times. J is TRBJ2-7 and V is TRBV7-8; maybe TRBD1 (5 bases). The V and J ends lost 5 bases and 4 bases respectively, with 27 bases between them. The length of the CDR3 is 18 residues. Per germline, CDR1 SGHVS and CDR2 FQNEAQ. As DNA, the CDR3 is TGTGCCAGCAGCCTAACAGGCGAGCTTGGGCTGAGTGGGTACGAGCAGTACTTC. Translating gives CASSLTGELGLSGYEQYF.

This clonotype was seen ten or more times. The chain uses TRBV27 and TRBJ2-1; weak D call: TRBD1 (6 bases). This CDR3 comprises 14 residues. Germline lookup yields CDR1 MNHEY and CDR2 SMNVEV (reference sequence). Trimming cost V 6 bases and J 2 bases, with 11 bases left between them. CDR3: CASSHRATYNEQFF. Here the CDR3 DNA reads TGTGCCAGCAGCCACAGGGCTACCTACAATGAGCAGTTCTTC.